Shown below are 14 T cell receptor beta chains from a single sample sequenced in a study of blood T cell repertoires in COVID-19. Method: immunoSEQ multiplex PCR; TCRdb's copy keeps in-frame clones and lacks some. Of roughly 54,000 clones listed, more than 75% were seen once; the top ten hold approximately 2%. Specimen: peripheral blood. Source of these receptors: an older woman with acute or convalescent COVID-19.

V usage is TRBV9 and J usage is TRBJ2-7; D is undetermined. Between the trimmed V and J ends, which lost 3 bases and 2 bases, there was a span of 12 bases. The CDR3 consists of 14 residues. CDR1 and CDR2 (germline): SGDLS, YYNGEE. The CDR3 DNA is TGTGCCAGCAGCGCTGACTTACCTCCCTACGAGCAGTACTTC. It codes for CASSADLPPYEQYF.

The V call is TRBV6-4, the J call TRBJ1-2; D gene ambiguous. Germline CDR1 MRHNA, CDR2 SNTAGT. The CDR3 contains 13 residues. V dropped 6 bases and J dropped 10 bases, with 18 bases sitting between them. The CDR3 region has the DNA TGTGCCAGCAGCGCGACTTCGGTTGGTGCCTACACCTTC. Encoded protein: CASSATSVGAYTF.

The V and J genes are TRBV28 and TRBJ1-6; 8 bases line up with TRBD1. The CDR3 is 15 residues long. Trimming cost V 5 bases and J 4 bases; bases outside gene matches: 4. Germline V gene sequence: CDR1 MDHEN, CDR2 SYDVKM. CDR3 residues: CASSLRQGYNSPLHF. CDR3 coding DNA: TGTGCCAGCAGTCTACGACAGGGGTATAATTCACCCCTCCACTTT.

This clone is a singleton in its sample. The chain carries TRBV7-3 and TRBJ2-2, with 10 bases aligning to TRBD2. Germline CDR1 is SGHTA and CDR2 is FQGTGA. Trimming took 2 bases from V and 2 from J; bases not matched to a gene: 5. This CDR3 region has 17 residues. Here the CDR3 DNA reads TGTGCCAGCAGCTTAGGGCCTAGCGGGAGAAACACCGGGGAGCTGTTTTTT. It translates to CASSLGPSGRNTGELFF.

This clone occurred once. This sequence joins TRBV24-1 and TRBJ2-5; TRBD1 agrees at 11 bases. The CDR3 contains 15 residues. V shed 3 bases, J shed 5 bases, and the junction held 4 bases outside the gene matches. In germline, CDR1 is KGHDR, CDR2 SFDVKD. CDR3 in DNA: TGTGCCACCAGTGATAGGGGACAGGGGGTTGAGACCCAGTACTTC. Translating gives CATSDRGQGVETQYF.

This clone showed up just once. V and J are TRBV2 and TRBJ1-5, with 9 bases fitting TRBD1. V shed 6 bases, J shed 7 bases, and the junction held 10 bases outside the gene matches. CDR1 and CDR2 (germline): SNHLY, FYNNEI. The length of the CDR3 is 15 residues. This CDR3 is CASSKQGAQSQPQHF. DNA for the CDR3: TGTGCCAGCAGCAAACAGGGGGCGCAGAGCCAGCCCCAGCATTTT.

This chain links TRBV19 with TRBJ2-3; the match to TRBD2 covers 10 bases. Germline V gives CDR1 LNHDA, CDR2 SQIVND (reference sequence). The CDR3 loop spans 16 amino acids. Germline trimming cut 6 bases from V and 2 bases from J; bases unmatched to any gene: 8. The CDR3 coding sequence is TGTGCCAGTAGACGCGCCGGGACTAGCGCCACAGATACGCAGTATTTT. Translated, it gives CASRRAGTSATDTQYF. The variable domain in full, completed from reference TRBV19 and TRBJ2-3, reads DGGITQSPKYLFRKEGQNVTLSCEQNLNHDAMYWYRQDPGQGLRLIYYSQIVNDFQKGDIAEGYSVSREKKESFPLTVTSAQKNPTAFYLCASRRAGTSATDTQYFGPGTRLTVL.

As DNA, the CDR3 is TGTGCCAGCAGGAGAGAACAGGGGTTAAACTATGGCTACACCTTC. Protein sequence: CASRREQGLNYGYTF. V is TRBV2 and J is TRBJ1-2, with 7 bases identical to TRBD1. The CDR3 consists of 15 residues. J lost 2 bases, V lost 6 bases, and 9 bases had no gene match. From germline, CDR1 is SNHLY and CDR2 FYNNEI. The variable domain in full, with the rest retrieved from reference TRBV2 and TRBJ1-2, is EPEVTQTPSHQVTQMGQEVILRCVPISNHLYFYWYRQILGQKVEFLVSFYNNEISEKSEIFDDQFSVERPDGSNFTLKIRSTKLEDSAMYFCASRREQGLNYGYTFGSGTRLTVV.

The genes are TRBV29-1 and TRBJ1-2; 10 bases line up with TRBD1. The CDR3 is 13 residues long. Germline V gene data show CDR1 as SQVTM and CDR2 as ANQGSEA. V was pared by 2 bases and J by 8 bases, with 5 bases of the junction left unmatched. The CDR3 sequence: CSVETGQGEGYTF. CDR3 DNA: TGCAGCGTTGAAACCGGACAGGGGGAAGGCTACACCTTC.

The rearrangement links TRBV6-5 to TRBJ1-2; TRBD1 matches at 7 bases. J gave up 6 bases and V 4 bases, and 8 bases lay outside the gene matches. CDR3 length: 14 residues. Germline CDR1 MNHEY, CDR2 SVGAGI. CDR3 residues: CASSSSGGRHGYTF. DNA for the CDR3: TGTGCCAGCAGTTCCTCAGGGGGAAGACATGGCTACACCTTC.

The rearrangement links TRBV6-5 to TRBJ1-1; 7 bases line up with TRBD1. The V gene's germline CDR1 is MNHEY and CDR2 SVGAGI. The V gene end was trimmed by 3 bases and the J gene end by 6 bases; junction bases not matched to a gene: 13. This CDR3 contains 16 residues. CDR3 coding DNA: TGTGCCAGCAGTTATCCCACGATGAGGGGGCACGCTGAAGCTTTCTTT. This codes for CASSYPTMRGHAEAFF.

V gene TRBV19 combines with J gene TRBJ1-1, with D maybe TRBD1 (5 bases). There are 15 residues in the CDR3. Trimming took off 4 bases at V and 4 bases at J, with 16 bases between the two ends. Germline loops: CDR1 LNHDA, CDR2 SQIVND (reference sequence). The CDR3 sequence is CASSSIGGVGTEAFF. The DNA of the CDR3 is TGTGCCAGTAGTAGTATTGGGGGGGTGGGCACTGAAGCTTTCTTT.

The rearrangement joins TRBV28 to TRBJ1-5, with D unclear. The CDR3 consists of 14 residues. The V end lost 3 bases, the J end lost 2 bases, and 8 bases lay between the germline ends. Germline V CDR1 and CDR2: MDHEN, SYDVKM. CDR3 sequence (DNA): TGTGCCAGCAGTTTCCAGGTCGGCAATCAGCCCCAGCATTTT. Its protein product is CASSFQVGNQPQHF.

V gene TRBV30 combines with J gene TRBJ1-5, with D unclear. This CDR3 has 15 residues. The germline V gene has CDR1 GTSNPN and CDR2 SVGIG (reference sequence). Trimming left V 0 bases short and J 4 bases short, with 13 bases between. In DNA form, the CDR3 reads TGTGCCTGGAGTGTGTACAGCTCGAGAAATCAGCCCCAGCATTTT. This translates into CAWSVYSSRNQPQHF.